This entry describes one T cell receptor beta chain. The V segment lost 8 bases and the J segment 4 bases; nucleotides outside the gene matches: 12. The CDR3 extends over 15 amino acids. Germline V gene data show CDR1 as MDHEN and CDR2 as SYDVKM. This sample was taken from a study of blood T cell repertoires in COVID-19. Across the whole study: Collection of acute and convalescent COVID-19 samples took place in the United States, Italy and Spain.

As originally analysed: It was from reference gene primer amplification that nucleated cell counts were estimated. The protocol was immunoSEQ multiplex PCR, while the TCRdb copy is restricted to in-frame clones and leaves out a portion. Clone size and the V and J calls come from that table; the DNA yielded D and trimming. The sample has fewer than 350,000 clones; 75% to 95% are singletons. The sequence was collected from a woman aged 30 to 39 with COVID-19, enrolled during active disease. V is TRBV28 and J is TRBJ2-3, with TRBD2 matching over 7 bases. The sample was peripheral blood. CDR3 bases: TGTGCCAGCGGTTACACCGGCGGGAGCTCAGATACGCAGTATTTT. Translated: CASGYTGGSSDTQYF.